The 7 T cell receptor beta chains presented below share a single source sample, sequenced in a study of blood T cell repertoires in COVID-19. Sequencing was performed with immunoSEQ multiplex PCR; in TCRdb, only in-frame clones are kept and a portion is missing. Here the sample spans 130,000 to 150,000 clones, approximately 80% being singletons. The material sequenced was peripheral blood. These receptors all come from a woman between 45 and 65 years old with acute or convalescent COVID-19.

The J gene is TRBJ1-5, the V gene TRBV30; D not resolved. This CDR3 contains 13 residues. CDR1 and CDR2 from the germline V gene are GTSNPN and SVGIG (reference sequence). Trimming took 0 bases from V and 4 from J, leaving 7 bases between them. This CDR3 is CAWSVLANQPQHF. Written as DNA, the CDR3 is TGTGCCTGGAGTGTCTTGGCTAATCAGCCCCAGCATTTT.

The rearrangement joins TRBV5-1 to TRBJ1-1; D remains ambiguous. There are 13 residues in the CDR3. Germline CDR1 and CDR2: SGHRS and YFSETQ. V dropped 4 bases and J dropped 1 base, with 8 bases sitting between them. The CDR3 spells CASSPSGNTEAFF. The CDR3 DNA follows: TGCGCCAGCAGCCCGTCAGGGAACACTGAAGCTTTCTTT.

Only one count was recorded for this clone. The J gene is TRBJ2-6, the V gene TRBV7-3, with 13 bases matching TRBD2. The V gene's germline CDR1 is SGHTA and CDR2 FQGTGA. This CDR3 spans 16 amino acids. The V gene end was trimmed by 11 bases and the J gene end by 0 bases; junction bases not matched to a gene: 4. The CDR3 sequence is CAAGTSGVSGANVLTF. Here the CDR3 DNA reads TGTGCCGCGGGGACTAGCGGGGTCTCTGGGGCCAACGTCCTGACTTTC.

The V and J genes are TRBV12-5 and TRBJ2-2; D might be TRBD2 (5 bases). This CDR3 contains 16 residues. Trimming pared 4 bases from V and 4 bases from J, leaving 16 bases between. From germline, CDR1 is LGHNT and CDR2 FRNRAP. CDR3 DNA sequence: TGTGCTAGTGGTTACCTTGCTAGCTCTAGCACCGGGGAGCTGTTTTTT. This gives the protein CASGYLASSSTGELFF.

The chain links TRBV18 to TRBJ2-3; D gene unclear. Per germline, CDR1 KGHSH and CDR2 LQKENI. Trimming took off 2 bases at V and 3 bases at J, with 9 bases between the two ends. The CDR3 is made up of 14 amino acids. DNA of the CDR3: TGTGCCAGCTCACCAGTTCCAGGTACAGATACGCAGTATTTT. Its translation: CASSPVPGTDTQYF. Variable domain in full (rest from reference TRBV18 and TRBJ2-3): NAGVMQNPRHLVRRRGQEARLRCSPMKGHSHVYWYRQLPEEGLKFMVYLQKENIIDESGMPKERFSAEFPKEGPSILRIQQVVRGDSAAYFCASSPVPGTDTQYFGPGTRLTVL.

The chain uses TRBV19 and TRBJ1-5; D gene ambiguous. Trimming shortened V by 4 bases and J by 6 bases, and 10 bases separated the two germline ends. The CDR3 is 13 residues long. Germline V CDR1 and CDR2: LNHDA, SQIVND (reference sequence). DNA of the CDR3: TGTGCCAGTAGTAAGGCGGGCGGTCAGCCCCAGCATTTT. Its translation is CASSKAGGQPQHF.

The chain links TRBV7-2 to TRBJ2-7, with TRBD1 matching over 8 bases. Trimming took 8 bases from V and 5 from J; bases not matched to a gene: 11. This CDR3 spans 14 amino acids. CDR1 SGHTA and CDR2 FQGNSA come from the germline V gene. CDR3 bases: TGTGCCAGCGCTCGAGGGGGACAGGAACACGAGCAGTACTTC. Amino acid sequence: CASARGGQEHEQYF.